This T cell receptor (beta chain) was identified in a study of control samples from healthy donors and cancer patients. V was shortened by 5 bases and J by 3 bases, with 10 bases between the two germline ends. The CDR3 contains 13 residues. Germline assignment: CDR1 KGHSH and CDR2 LQKENI. TCRdb keeps only in-frame clones here, not all; method: immunoSEQ multiplex PCR. The sample lists around 200,000 clones; 85% to 95% were seen once. The TCR was taken from a man in his late teens or twenties in good health. The source material was blood. The gene calls are TRBV18 and TRBJ1-1; D is unresolved. The CDR3 loop reads CASSSDGYTEAFF. The CDR3 DNA reads as TGTGCCAGCTCATCGGACGGATACACTGAAGCTTTCTTT.